The 32 T cell receptor beta chains in this list originate from one sample, sequenced in a study of T cells in narcolepsy. Only in-frame clones appear in the TCRdb table, and some are missing; sequencing was by immunoSEQ multiplex PCR. This table holds over 15,000 clones, less than 90% found once. The source material was memory (CD45RA-) CD4+ T cells from blood. Every receptor here comes from a human donor in good health.

The gene calls are TRBV6-5 and TRBJ1-2, with a possible D match to TRBD1 (6 bases). V lost 6 bases and J 7 bases, leaving 21 bases between the germline ends. The CDR3 sequence is 15 residues long. Looked up from germline, CDR1 is MNHEY and CDR2 is SVGAGI. The CDR3 sequence: CASRSGAGPPGGYTF. CDR3 in DNA: TGTGCCAGCAGGTCAGGGGCGGGACCCCCTGGTGGCTACACCTTC.

Only a few counts were recorded for this clone. The chain links TRBV7-9 to TRBJ2-2, with 9 bases aligning to TRBD1. Trimming removed 4 bases from V and 5 bases from J; junction bases left unmatched: 5. There are 15 residues in the CDR3. CDR1 SEHNR and CDR2 FQNEAQ come from the germline V gene (reference sequence). CDR3 coding DNA: TGTGCCAGCAGCTCCGGGACAGGGTTAACCGGGGAGCTGTTTTTT. This sequence encodes CASSSGTGLTGELFF.

V is TRBV19 and J is TRBJ1-2; D possibly corresponds to TRBD1 (5 bases). The V end was cut by 6 bases, the J end by 4 bases, with 18 bases between. The germline V gene encodes CDR1 LNHDA and CDR2 SQIVND (reference sequence). The CDR3 covers 15 residues. CDR3 DNA: TGTGCCAGTAGCATCACAGCGGGGCGCCGCTATGGCTACACCTTC. Its protein is CASSITAGRRYGYTF.

This clone has a single count. The chain couples TRBV5-1 to TRBJ1-6; maybe TRBD1 (5 bases). Germline assignment: CDR1 SGHRS and CDR2 YFSETQ. This CDR3 has 14 amino acids. Trimming took off 4 bases at V and 9 bases at J, with 14 bases between the two ends. The CDR3 here is CASSSQGGGSPLHF. The CDR3 region has the DNA TGCGCCAGCAGCAGTCAGGGCGGGGGTTCACCCCTCCACTTT.

This clone was picked up a small number of times. The genes are TRBV4-2 and TRBJ2-3; D unclear. Trimming pared 0 bases from V and 1 base from J, leaving 11 bases between. CDR1 and CDR2 (germline): LGHNA, YNFKEQ. The CDR3 loop spans 16 amino acids. DNA for the CDR3: TGTGCCAGCAGCCAAGAAAGCCTGCCCCGCACAGATACGCAGTATTTT. Protein sequence: CASSQESLPRTDTQYF.

The table lists this clone with a few counts. V and J are TRBV9 and TRBJ2-3; D may be TRBD2 (5 bases). The CDR3 spans 15 residues. Per germline, CDR1 SGDLS and CDR2 YYNGEE. V was trimmed by 0 bases and J by 1 base, leaving 9 bases between them. CDR3 sequence (DNA): TGTGCCAGCAGCGTAGTTCTGGGAGGCACAGATACGCAGTATTTT. Amino acid sequence: CASSVVLGGTDTQYF.

The genes are TRBV9 and TRBJ2-7; the D gene could be TRBD1 or TRBD2 (6 bases each). The CDR3 is 14 residues long. V was shortened by 5 bases and J by 4 bases, with 16 bases between the two germline ends. Germline lookup yields CDR1 SGDLS and CDR2 YYNGEE. CDR3 bases: TGTGCCAGCAGTGCCACGGGGGCGGCATACGAGCAGTACTTC. Protein product: CASSATGAAYEQYF.

This clone was found a few times. The junction and the germline gene differ at one end; a read error may be behind it. The sample has other DNA sequences that encode this CDR3 too. J is TRBJ2-7 and V is TRBV30; 7 bases match TRBD2. This CDR3 has 11 residues. CDR1 is GTSNPN and CDR2 is SVGIG in the germline V gene (reference sequence). The CDR3 coding sequence is TGTGCCCTAGGGGAGGGGCCGGGGAGGGACTTC. Translated: CALGEGPGRDF. The whole variable domain, filled in from reference TRBV30 and TRBJ2-7, reads SQTIHQWPATLVQPVGSPLSLECTVEGTSNPNLYWYRQAAGRGLQLLFYSVGIGQISSEVPQNLSASRPQDRQFILSSKKLLLSDSGFYLCALGEGPGRDFGPGTRLTVT.

The DNA of the CDR3 is TGTGCCAGCTCGGTGACCTTTTCTAACTATGGCTACACCTTC. It is translated as CASSVTFSNYGYTF. This chain joins TRBV27 and TRBJ1-2; D is ambiguous. Looked up from germline, CDR1 is MNHEY and CDR2 is SMNVEV (reference sequence). V lost 8 bases, J lost 0 bases, and 13 bases lay in between. The CDR3 is 14 amino acids.

CDR3 coding DNA: TGTGCCAGCAGTTCTATTACGGGGCGGTTCTCTGGAAACACCATATATTTT. It specifies CASSSITGRFSGNTIYF. The V gene is TRBV11-2, the J gene TRBJ1-3; TRBD1 is a possible D gene (5 bases). The germline V gene has CDR1 SGHAT and CDR2 FQNNGV. V was clipped by 6 bases and J by 0 bases, with 18 bases between them. This CDR3 contains 17 residues.

The chain recombines TRBV29-1 with TRBJ1-1, with a possible D match to TRBD1 (6 bases). The CDR3 length is 14 residues. CDR1 is SQVTM, CDR2 ANQGSEA, per germline. Trimming stripped 6 bases from V and 4 bases from J, with 18 bases between. CDR3 DNA: TGCAGCGTGGGCGAACAGGGTTGGGGCACTGAAGCTTTCTTT. Translating it yields CSVGEQGWGTEAFF.

The rearrangement links TRBV9 to TRBJ1-2, with D possibly matching TRBD1 (5 bases). CDR3 length: 13 amino acids. Trimming stripped 1 base from V and 6 bases from J, with 10 bases between. Germline V lookup: CDR1 SGDLS, CDR2 YYNGEE. The CDR3 nucleotides are TGTGCCAGCAGCGTACGTGTCAGGGATGGCTACACCTTC. Translating gives CASSVRVRDGYTF.

This rearrangement joins TRBV18 to TRBJ2-7; D is undetermined. This CDR3 is built from 13 residues. Germline values: CDR1 KGHSH, CDR2 LQKENI. Trimming cost V 4 bases and J 2 bases, with 9 bases left between them. The CDR3 sequence: CASSHSPAYEQYF. The CDR3 bases are TGTGCCAGCTCACACAGCCCTGCCTACGAGCAGTACTTC.

The chain links TRBV19 to TRBJ1-3; D gene uncertain. With 3 bases removed from V and 0 bases from J, the gap between germline ends came to 9 bases. The CDR3 length is 15 residues. CDR1 and CDR2 (germline): LNHDA, SQIVND (reference sequence). The CDR3 bases are TGTGCCAGTAGTATGTTGAGGTTCTCTGGAAACACCATATATTTT. Encoded protein: CASSMLRFSGNTIYF.

The V call is TRBV5-6, the J call TRBJ1-5; D might be TRBD1 (5 bases). Trimming left V 2 bases short and J 0 bases short, with 15 bases between. Germline values: CDR1 SGHDT, CDR2 YYEEEE. This CDR3 spans 17 amino acids. The CDR3 DNA follows: TGTGCCAGCAGCTTACTAAGGGACGGGTTTAGCAATCAGCCCCAGCATTTT. Encoded protein: CASSLLRDGFSNQPQHF.

The rearrangement joins TRBV4-2 to TRBJ2-2; 11 bases are shared with TRBD2. V lost 4 bases, J lost 7 bases, and 8 bases stayed unmatched. CDR3 length: 16 residues. CDR1 is LGHNA, CDR2 YNFKEQ, per germline. CDR3 bases: TGTGCCAGCAGCCCCCTTAGCGGGAGGGCCGACGGGGAGCTGTTTTTT. Translation gives CASSPLSGRADGELFF.

The chain combines TRBV6-1 with TRBJ2-7; 9 positions agree with TRBD2. Germline trimming cut 7 bases from V and 0 bases from J; bases unmatched to any gene: 4. CDR3 size: 14 residues. From germline, CDR1 is MNHNS and CDR2 SASEGT. This CDR3 reads CASTRAGGSYEQYF. The CDR3 nucleotides read TGTGCCAGCACTCGAGCGGGGGGCTCCTACGAGCAGTACTTC.

This clone was seen once. The rearrangement uses TRBV6-1 and TRBJ1-4; 7 nucleotides match TRBD1. Germline V CDR1 and CDR2: MNHNS, SASEGT. The ends lost 3 bases at V and 2 bases at J; junction bases unmatched: 0. CDR3 length: 14 amino acids. The CDR3 loop reads CASSDRGTNEKLFF. In DNA, the CDR3 is TGTGCCAGCAGTGACAGGGGGACTAATGAAAAACTGTTTTTT.

This sequence joins TRBV7-9 and TRBJ1-1; possibly TRBD1 for D (5 bases). CDR1 is SEHNR and CDR2 is FQNEAQ in the germline V gene (reference sequence). The CDR3 is made up of 13 amino acids. V was shortened by 2 bases and J by 7 bases, with 11 bases between the two germline ends. CDR3 in amino acids: CASSLLRDREAFF. CDR3 DNA sequence: TGTGCCAGCAGCTTACTCAGGGACCGTGAAGCTTTCTTT.

The chain uses TRBV7-6 and TRBJ2-1, with 7 nucleotides matching TRBD2. CDR1 and CDR2 (germline): SGHVS, FNYEAQ. There are 15 residues in the CDR3. V shed 1 base and J 5 bases; nucleotides not matched to a gene: 5. The CDR3 loop is CASSLEGGPHNEQFF. The CDR3 DNA reads as TGTGCCAGCAGCTTAGAGGGAGGGCCCCACAATGAGCAGTTCTTC.

The V and J genes are TRBV7-2 and TRBJ1-4; no definite D call. The CDR3 is 15 amino acids. V was clipped by 1 base and J by 7 bases, with 13 bases between them. The V gene's germline CDR1 is SGHTA and CDR2 FQGNSA. DNA for the CDR3: TGTGCCAGCAGCTTAGTGATGGTATCCGGTGAAAAACTGTTTTTT. Translated, it gives CASSLVMVSGEKLFF.

This chain uses TRBV14 with TRBJ2-1, with unresolved D. The CDR3 runs 13 residues. Trimming took off 4 bases at V and 9 bases at J, with 13 bases between the two ends. Germline values: CDR1 SGHDN, CDR2 FVKESK. This chain's CDR3 is CASSPYFWGEQFF. The CDR3, as DNA: TGTGCCAGCAGCCCCTACTTTTGGGGTGAGCAGTTCTTC.

The CDR3 region is CATSQQVYGANVLTF. For the CDR3, the DNA is TGTGCCACCTCGCAACAGGTCTATGGGGCCAACGTCCTGACTTTC. This chain links TRBV15 with TRBJ2-6, with D perhaps matching TRBD1 (5 bases). V gave up 8 bases and J gave up 3 bases, with 14 bases separating them. CDR1 is LNHNV, CDR2 YYDKDF, per germline (reference sequence). The CDR3 is 15 residues long.

The chain is built from TRBV7-2 and TRBJ1-1; D not certain. This CDR3 contains 15 residues. Germline V gives CDR1 SGHTA, CDR2 FQGNSA. The V and J ends lost 1 base and 4 bases respectively, with 13 bases between them. The CDR3 reads CASSLDGQGITEAFF. CDR3 in DNA: TGTGCCAGCAGCTTAGACGGCCAAGGTATCACTGAAGCTTTCTTT. Full variable domain (outside the CDR3, taken from reference TRBV7-2 and TRBJ1-1): GAGVSQSPSNKVTEKGKDVELRCDPISGHTALYWYRQSLGQGLEFLIYFQGNSAPDKSGLPSDRFSAERTGGSVSTLTIQRTQQEDSAVYLCASSLDGQGITEAFFGQGTRLTVV.

V usage is TRBV11-2 and J usage is TRBJ1-3; possible D gene TRBD1, 5 bases. The CDR3 totals 15 residues. Per germline, CDR1 SGHAT and CDR2 FQNNGV. V lost 2 bases and J 8 bases, leaving 16 bases between the germline ends. In nucleotides, the CDR3 is TGTGCCAGCAGCTTAAGGGCGTCAGGGAGGGACACCATATATTTT. Its protein is CASSLRASGRDTIYF.

This clone was recorded a few times. This chain joins TRBV18 and TRBJ1-4; D is uncertain. V lost 11 bases to trimming and J lost 6 bases, with 19 bases between them. Germline-derived CDR1 and CDR2 are KGHSH and LQKENI. The CDR3 loop spans 14 amino acids. CDR3 bases: TGTGCCTCCTCCGAAAATCTCGGCCATGAAAAACTGTTTTTT. This sequence encodes CASSENLGHEKLFF.

The chain employs TRBV19 and TRBJ2-3; D is unclear. Germline V gene sequence: CDR1 LNHDA, CDR2 SQIVND (reference sequence). The CDR3 consists of 12 residues. Trimming left V 5 bases short and J 5 bases short, with 8 bases between. The CDR3 region has the DNA TGTGCCAGTAGTTTCCTCGGAGATACGCAGTATTTT. Its protein product is CASSFLGDTQYF. The whole variable domain, filled in from reference TRBV19 and TRBJ2-3, reads DGGITQSPKYLFRKEGQNVTLSCEQNLNHDAMYWYRQDPGQGLRLIYYSQIVNDFQKGDIAEGYSVSREKKESFPLTVTSAQKNPTAFYLCASSFLGDTQYFGPGTRLTVL.

This clone is a singleton in its sample. This chain joins TRBV18 and TRBJ1-2, with D uncertain. V was trimmed by 3 bases and J by 4 bases, leaving 9 bases between them. The CDR3 has 13 residues. Germline CDR1 reads KGHSH; CDR2 reads LQKENI. CDR3 DNA: TGTGCCAGCTCACCCGAAGGAGCCTATGGCTACACCTTC. This translates into CASSPEGAYGYTF.

This clone was observed a single time. The V and J genes are TRBV6-1 and TRBJ2-5, with 10 bases aligning to TRBD2. CDR1 MNHNS and CDR2 SASEGT come from the germline V gene. The trim removed 4 bases at V and 5 bases at J, leaving 7 bases unmatched. CDR3 length: 15 residues. The DNA of the CDR3 is TGTGCCAGCAGTGGCCTTAGCGGGAGGAGGGAGACCCAGTACTTC. Protein sequence: CASSGLSGRRETQYF.

The chain couples TRBV5-4 to TRBJ2-2; 7 bases are a match to TRBD1. The CDR3 extends over 15 amino acids. Trimming took 4 bases from V and 3 from J; bases not matched to a gene: 6. Germline CDR1 and CDR2: SGHNT and YYREEE (reference sequence). Here the CDR3 DNA reads TGTGCCAGCAGCCGGGACAGACTTTACACCGGGGAGCTGTTTTTT. Protein: CASSRDRLYTGELFF. Full variable domain (remainder filled in from reference TRBV5-4 and TRBJ2-2): ETGVTQSPTHLIKTRGQQVTLRCSSQSGHNTVSWYQQALGQGPQFIFQYYREEENGRGNFPPRFSGLQFPNYSSELNVNALELDDSALYLCASSRDRLYTGELFFGEGSRLTVL.

This rearrangement joins TRBV27 to TRBJ2-3; D is possibly TRBD2 (5 bases). The CDR3 spans 14 residues. CDR1 and CDR2 (germline): MNHEY, SMNVEV (reference sequence). V lost 3 bases to trimming and J lost 8 bases, with 15 bases between them. The CDR3 region is CASSFLQLGSTQYF. In DNA, the CDR3 is TGTGCCAGCAGTTTCCTCCAGCTTGGGAGTACGCAGTATTTT.

This chain connects TRBV2 to TRBJ2-5; D remains ambiguous. The CDR3 runs 10 residues. Germline-derived CDR1 and CDR2 are SNHLY and FYNNEI. V was trimmed by 6 bases and J by 1 base, leaving 0 bases between them. The CDR3 sequence is CASSQETQYF. The CDR3 DNA is TGTGCCAGCAGCCAAGAGACCCAGTACTTC.